One sample yielded the 29 T cell receptor beta chains listed below, sequenced in a study of T cells in Graves' hyperthyroidism and ophthalmopathy. TCR beta CDR3 regions were amplified from RNA transcripts. Using the HTBI primer set, a first-round RT-PCR was run on the TCR CDR3. TCRdb called the multiplex PCR reads again in MiXCR, with one record for every CDR3 protein. The sample shows roughly 360,000 distinct CDR3 sequences, roughly 14% of them seen only once. The sequenced sample was blood. These receptor sequences come from a man younger than 45 with Graves' hyperthyroidism that later progressed to Graves' ophthalmopathy.

This clonotype was detected only a few times. This sequence joins TRBV20-1 and TRBJ1-6; TRBD1 aligns across 9 bases. The CDR3 sequence is 15 residues long. The V gene end was trimmed by 0 bases and the J gene end by 10 bases; junction bases not matched to a gene: 7. Germline CDR1 and CDR2: DFQATT and SNEGSKA (reference sequence). CDR3 DNA sequence: TGCAGTGCTAGAGATCACAGGGGGCTCGGATCACCCCTCCACTTT. Translation gives CSARDHRGLGSPLHF.

This clonotype was recorded a few times. This rearrangement joins TRBV24-1 to TRBJ2-1; TRBD2 aligns across 13 bases. The CDR3 is made up of 16 amino acids. The ends lost 3 bases at V and 8 bases at J; junction bases unmatched: 6. Germline V CDR1 and CDR2: KGHDR, SFDVKD. As DNA, the CDR3 is TGTGCCACCAGTGATAGGACTAGCGGGGGCAGGGATGAGCAGTTCTTC. This sequence encodes CATSDRTSGGRDEQFF.

Many counts were recorded for this clonotype. The chain joins TRBV6-1 to TRBJ2-5; weak D call: TRBD2 (6 bases). The CDR3 spans 13 residues. V lost 3 bases and J lost 1, with 6 bases in between. Germline V CDR1 and CDR2: MNHNS, SASEGT. The CDR3 DNA reads as TGTGCCAGCAGTGAGGGGGGCCAAGAGACCCAGTACTTC. This translates into CASSEGGQETQYF.

This clonotype was counted once. The chain carries TRBV6-2 or TRBV6-3 and TRBJ1-1; 10 bases are a match to TRBD1. This CDR3 is built from 15 residues. Germline CDR1 reads MNHEY; CDR2 reads SVGEGT. The J segment lost 6 bases and the V segment lost 2 bases, leaving 6 bases of the junction unmatched. In DNA form, the CDR3 reads TGTGCCAGCAGTTACCCGAGGACAGGGGGGCCTGAAGCTTTCTTT. This translates into CASSYPRTGGPEAFF.

This clonotype was counted ten times or more. The chain has TRBV20-1 and TRBJ2-5; 7 bases match TRBD1. The CDR3 consists of 12 residues. Germline values: CDR1 DFQATT, CDR2 SNEGSKA (reference sequence). Trimming removed 7 bases from V and 9 bases from J; junction bases left unmatched: 11. Here the CDR3 DNA reads TGCAGTGAACGAAGGGGGCAGGGGGCCCAGTACTTC. This encodes CSERRGQGAQYF.

The V and J genes are TRBV20-1 and TRBJ1-6; D is unclear. With 1 base removed from V and 5 bases from J, the gap between germline ends came to 15 bases. The CDR3 spans 16 residues. CDR1 is DFQATT, CDR2 SNEGSKA, per germline (reference sequence). CDR3 sequence (DNA): TGCAGTGCTAGAGTGTCCTCCGGGCCCCATAATTCACCCCTCCACTTT. Residues: CSARVSSGPHNSPLHF.

The CDR3 here is CASSHIHRELGDIQYF. In DNA form, the CDR3 reads TGTGCCAGCAGCCATATTCACAGGGAATTGGGGGACATTCAGTACTTC. The V and J genes are TRBV7-9 and TRBJ2-4; perhaps TRBD1 as D (6 bases). V was pared by 5 bases and J by 8 bases, with 22 bases between. CDR1 and CDR2 from the germline V gene are SEHNR and FQNEAQ (reference sequence). The CDR3 loop spans 16 amino acids.

The table lists this clonotype with a few counts. Since a much larger clone is just one base distant, this may be a read error. The rearrangement joins TRBV7-9 to TRBJ2-1, with 9 bases fitting TRBD1. CDR3 size: 15 residues. From germline, CDR1 is SEHNR and CDR2 FQNEAQ (reference sequence). Written as DNA, the CDR3 is TGTGCCAACAGCGGAGGACAGGGGACTTACAATGAGCAGTTCTTC. It encodes CANSGGQGTYNEQFF.

This clonotype was detected ten times or more. The chain links TRBV29-1 to TRBJ2-1; 8 nucleotides line up with TRBD2. CDR1 SQVTM and CDR2 ANQGSEA come from the germline V gene. Losses at the gene ends were 2 bases for V and 8 bases for J; bases not matched to a gene: 8. The CDR3 spans 14 residues. Here the CDR3 DNA reads TGCAGCGTTGAAACGGGGCTAGCGGGTGATGAGCAGTTCTTC. This codes for CSVETGLAGDEQFF.

This clonotype has a count of ten or more. The chain uses TRBV7-9 and TRBJ2-1; D is uncertain. Germline-derived CDR1 and CDR2 are SEHNR and FQNEAQ (reference sequence). Between the trimmed V and J ends, which lost 1 base and 0 bases, there was a span of 1 base. There are 13 residues in the CDR3. CDR3 sequence: CASSLGSYNEQFF. For the CDR3, the DNA is TGTGCCAGCAGCTTAGGCTCCTACAATGAGCAGTTCTTC.

There are many counts of this clonotype. J is TRBJ1-2 and V is TRBV6-5; 7 bases map to TRBD1. J gave up 4 bases and V 0 bases, and 8 bases lay outside the gene matches. This CDR3 region has 16 residues. The germline gives CDR1 MNHEY, CDR2 SVGAGI. CDR3 in DNA: TGTGCCAGCAGTTACTCGAGTAGGCAGGGGGTCTATGGCTACACCTTC. Its translation is CASSYSSRQGVYGYTF.

This clonotype was recorded many times. This chain links TRBV3-1 with TRBJ2-1, with a tentative D call TRBD2 (5 bases). V lost 1 base to trimming and J lost 4 bases, with 8 bases between them. The CDR3 totals 14 residues. CDR1 is LGHDT, CDR2 YNNKEL, per germline (reference sequence). CDR3 sequence: CASSQAGRYNEQFF. The CDR3 bases are TGTGCCAGCAGCCAAGCGGGGAGATACAATGAGCAGTTCTTC.

There are many counts of this clonotype. The rearrangement links TRBV28 to TRBJ2-1, with a tentative D call TRBD1 (6 bases). The ends were cut back, 3 bases at V and 3 bases at J, with 15 bases in the middle. Germline loops: CDR1 MDHEN, CDR2 SYDVKM. CDR3 size: 16 residues. The CDR3 is CASSFWGRRYYNEQFF. The CDR3 bases are TGTGCCAGCAGTTTTTGGGGGCGCCGATACTACAATGAGCAGTTCTTC.

This clonotype appeared many times. The J gene is TRBJ2-3, the V gene TRBV27, with 12 positions matching TRBD2. V was pared by 7 bases and J by 5 bases, with 10 bases of the junction left unmatched. Germline V gives CDR1 MNHEY, CDR2 SMNVEV (reference sequence). The CDR3 is made up of 16 amino acids. The CDR3 spells CASNLLAGGSEDTQYF. In nucleotides, the CDR3 is TGTGCCAGCAACCTCCTAGCGGGGGGGTCCGAAGATACGCAGTATTTT.

Many counts were recorded for this clonotype. The chain uses TRBV30 and TRBJ2-3; D remains ambiguous. Trimming took off 0 bases at V and 5 bases at J, with 6 bases between the two ends. The germline gives CDR1 GTSNPN, CDR2 SVGIG (reference sequence). This CDR3 spans 12 amino acids. Here the CDR3 DNA reads TGTGCCTGGAGTGTATACAGAGATACGCAGTATTTT. Protein product: CAWSVYRDTQYF.

This clonotype has at least ten counts. CDR3 DNA: TGTGCCAGCAGTCTACAGTTAGGGCTCACTGAAGCTTTCTTT. Amino acid sequence: CASSLQLGLTEAFF. The chain carries TRBV6-1 and TRBJ1-1; D gene ambiguous. This CDR3 spans 14 amino acids. Per the germline V gene, CDR1 is MNHNS and CDR2 is SASEGT. V was clipped by 5 bases and J by 4 bases, with 14 bases between them.

The chain is built from TRBV20-1 and TRBJ1-5; 9 bases map to TRBD1. The CDR3 extends over 15 amino acids. CDR1 and CDR2 from the germline V gene are DFQATT and SNEGSKA (reference sequence). V dropped 4 bases and J dropped 3; count of bases not matched to a gene: 7. CDR3 sequence: CSATPGQGYNQPQHF. Written as DNA, the CDR3 is TGCAGTGCTACCCCGGGACAGGGTTACAATCAGCCCCAGCATTTT.

This clonotype was counted ten times or more. The J gene is TRBJ1-4, the V gene TRBV6-2 or TRBV6-3, with D unresolved. This CDR3 region has 15 residues. The V gene lost 6 bases and the J gene lost 2 bases, with 13 bases spanning the gap. CDR1 and CDR2 (germline): MNHEY, SVGEGT. The CDR3 coding sequence is TGTGCCAGCAGCACGAGGGAGAGCACTAATGAAAAACTGTTTTTT. Its translation: CASSTRESTNEKLFF.

This chain connects TRBV7-6 to TRBJ2-1; 9 positions agree with TRBD1. Trimming cost V 1 base and J 9 bases; bases outside gene matches: 4. In germline, CDR1 is SGHVS, CDR2 FNYEAQ. CDR3 length: 14 residues. CDR3 bases: TGTGCCAGCAGCTTAGGGACAGGGGTCGGTGAGCAGTTCTTC. Translated, it gives CASSLGTGVGEQFF.

Notes on this clonotype: A much larger clone sits a single nucleotide away, making a read error possible. The CDR3 ends on some other residue instead of the conserved phenylalanine or tryptophan, so this is likely a read error. The chain couples TRBV7-9 to TRBJ2-3; the match to TRBD2 covers 8 bases. This CDR3 is 14 amino acids long. Trimming took 3 bases from V and 4 from J; bases not matched to a gene: 3. From germline, CDR1 is SEHNR and CDR2 FQNEAQ (reference sequence). In DNA form, the CDR3 reads TGTGCCAGCAGCTTGGGACTAGGCGCAGATACGCAGTATTCT. It yields the protein CASSLGLGADTQYS.

For this clonotype: This sequence may be a read error, since a much larger clone differs from it by one base. The rearrangement uses TRBV12-3 or TRBV12-4 and TRBJ2-5, with D possibly matching TRBD1 (6 bases). Between the trimmed V and J ends, which lost 6 bases and 1 base, there was a span of 15 bases. The CDR3 spans 15 residues. The CDR3 DNA sequence: TGTGCCAGCAGCGTGGACAGCTATGGCCAAGAGACCCAGTACTTC. Protein: CASSVDSYGQETQYF.

As for this clonotype: A much bigger clone sits one base away, suggesting this may be a read error. This rearrangement joins TRBV28 to TRBJ1-1; no clear D. V was cut by 8 bases and J by 3 bases, with 10 bases left in between. This CDR3 spans 12 amino acids. Per germline, CDR1 MDHEN and CDR2 SYDVKM. This CDR3 is CASGYGDTEAFF. CDR3 nucleotide sequence: TGTGCCAGCGGCTACGGGGACACTGAAGCTTTCTTT.

CDR3 sequence (DNA): TGTGCCAGCAGCTTTTCCCGACTTGAGCAGTTCTTC. It yields the protein CASSFSRLEQFF. This chain joins TRBV5-8 and TRBJ2-1; D is undetermined. The CDR3 has 12 residues. Deletions cut 2 bases from V and 9 bases from J, with 9 bases between. Germline CDR1 and CDR2: SGHTS and YDEGEE.

The table lists this clonotype with a count of one. The chain joins TRBV7-7 to TRBJ2-5; tentatively, D is TRBD2 (5 bases). This CDR3 comprises 13 residues. The germline V gene encodes CDR1 SSHAT and CDR2 FNYEAQ (reference sequence). The germline V and J ends were trimmed by 5 bases and 7 bases, with 14 bases remaining between them. The CDR3 spells CASSQDSSGTQYF. For the CDR3, the DNA is TGTGCCAGCAGCCAGGACTCTTCGGGGACCCAGTACTTC.

This clonotype appeared many times. The J gene is TRBJ2-1, the V gene TRBV11-2; D tentatively fits TRBD1 or TRBD2 (5 bases each). CDR3 length: 16 amino acids. The germline CDR1 and CDR2 sequences are SGHAT and FQNNGV. Trimming left V 3 bases short and J 0 bases short, with 12 bases between. The CDR3 DNA follows: TGTGCCAGCAGCTTGGTAGGGGAGAGCTCCTACAATGAGCAGTTCTTC. Translation gives CASSLVGESSYNEQFF.

This clonotype was seen more than once but under ten times. Since the CDR3 does not end with the conserved phenylalanine or tryptophan, this likely comes from a read error. The chain is built from TRBV5-1 and TRBJ1-1, with TRBD1 matching over 9 bases. Germline V gives CDR1 SGHRS, CDR2 YFSETQ. This CDR3 spans 14 amino acids. Trimming took 3 bases from V and 4 from J; bases not matched to a gene: 4. The CDR3 sequence: CASSSNRGPTEAFL. The CDR3 nucleotides are TGCGCCAGCAGCTCAAACAGGGGGCCCACTGAAGCTTTCCTT.

With regard to this clonotype: It may be a read error: a sequence one base away is much more abundant. The CDR3 DNA sequence: TGTGCCAGCAGGATACGGCGGGCCGCAGATACGCAGTATTTT. Translating gives CASRIRRAADTQYF. The chain links TRBV12-3 or TRBV12-4 to TRBJ2-3; a possible D gene is TRBD2 (5 bases). This CDR3 has 14 residues. V shed 6 bases and J shed 4 bases, with 14 bases lying between them.

The chain employs TRBV3-1 and TRBJ2-3; a weak D match, TRBD1 (6 bases). This CDR3 is built from 18 residues. Germline CDR1 LGHDT, CDR2 YNNKEL (reference sequence). V was cut by 0 bases and J by 2 bases, with 18 bases left in between. Here the CDR3 reads CASSQDLRGGPTTDTQYF. The CDR3 region has the DNA TGTGCCAGCAGCCAAGATCTCCGTGGGGGCCCGACCACAGATACGCAGTATTTT.

Many counts were recorded for this clonotype. V gene TRBV12-3 or TRBV12-4 combines with J gene TRBJ1-1; D might be TRBD1 (5 bases). Trimming stripped 3 bases from V and 4 bases from J, with 9 bases between. This CDR3 has 13 residues. CDR3 residues: CASSLFGATEAFF. The CDR3 bases are TGTGCCAGCAGTTTGTTCGGGGCCACTGAAGCTTTCTTT.